Shown below are 20 T cell receptor beta chains from a single sample sequenced in a study of T cell responses to AZD1222 COVID-19 vaccine. Repertoires were generated with immunoSEQ multiplex PCR, while TCRdb's copy carries only in-frame clones and drops some. The data show 95,000 to 150,000 clones, approximately 85% seen once. Sample: peripheral blood, taken 28 days after the second AZD1222 dose. Source of these receptors: an adult who received the AZD1222 COVID-19 vaccine.

CDR3 in amino acids: CASRDRGVGNQPQHF. The CDR3 region has the DNA TGTGCCAGCAGGGACAGGGGTGTGGGCAATCAGCCCCAGCATTTT. V usage is TRBV6-5 and J usage is TRBJ1-5, with 9 bases aligning to TRBD1. This CDR3 has 15 residues. Germline trimming cut 6 bases from V and 2 bases from J; bases unmatched to any gene: 5. Germline CDR1 and CDR2: MNHEY and SVGAGI.

This rearrangement joins TRBV7-2 to TRBJ1-5; D gene uncertain. Trimming cost V 0 bases and J 10 bases, with 10 bases left between them. The CDR3 has 13 amino acids. Germline lookup yields CDR1 SGHTA and CDR2 FQGNSA. CDR3 coding DNA: TGTGCCAGCAGCTTAGCGCCAACAGAACCCCAGCATTTT. Encoded protein: CASSLAPTEPQHF.

This clone was seen once. The gene calls are TRBV12-3 or TRBV12-4 and TRBJ1-5; D might be TRBD1 (6 bases). This CDR3 spans 13 amino acids. V gave up 6 bases and J gave up 7 bases, with 13 bases separating them. The CDR3 spells CASSLEGGQPQHF. CDR3 bases: TGTGCCAGCAGCCTCGAGGGGGGCCAGCCCCAGCATTTT.

The chain employs TRBV5-1 and TRBJ1-1, with TRBD1 as a possible D gene (5 bases). The V end lost 4 bases, the J end lost 1 base, and 11 bases lay between the germline ends. The CDR3 runs 14 residues. Germline CDR1 reads SGHRS; CDR2 reads YFSETQ. CDR3 loop: CASSRDSPNTEAFF. CDR3 nucleotide sequence: TGCGCCAGCAGCCGTGACAGCCCGAACACTGAAGCTTTCTTT.

The rearrangement links TRBV19 to TRBJ1-2, with D tentatively TRBD1 (6 bases). V lost 6 bases to trimming and J lost 8 bases, with 16 bases between them. The CDR3 runs 13 residues. CDR1 LNHDA and CDR2 SQIVND come from the germline V gene (reference sequence). This CDR3 is CASRLEGGSGYTF. CDR3 coding DNA: TGTGCCAGTAGGCTAGAAGGGGGATCGGGCTACACCTTC. The full variable domain, in which reference TRBV19 and TRBJ1-2 provide the parts outside the CDR3, is DGGITQSPKYLFRKEGQNVTLSCEQNLNHDAMYWYRQDPGQGLRLIYYSQIVNDFQKGDIAEGYSVSREKKESFPLTVTSAQKNPTAFYLCASRLEGGSGYTFGSGTRLTVV.

The chain recombines TRBV5-8 with TRBJ2-5; D not resolved. From germline, CDR1 is SGHTS and CDR2 YDEGEE. V shed 4 bases and J shed 5 bases, with 12 bases lying between them. The CDR3 extends over 13 amino acids. CDR3 residues: CASSVHSQETQYF. As DNA, the CDR3 is TGTGCCAGCAGCGTCCACAGCCAGGAGACCCAGTACTTC. Full variable domain (outside the CDR3, taken from reference TRBV5-8 and TRBJ2-5): EAGVTQSPTHLIKTRGQQATLRCSPISGHTSVYWYQQALGLGLQFLLWYDEGEERNRGNFPPRFSGRQFPNYSSELNVNALELEDSALYLCASSVHSQETQYFGPGTRLLVL.

The chain couples TRBV24-1 to TRBJ1-2; 7 bases line up with TRBD1. Trimming at V came to 4 bases and at J to 5 bases, leaving 9 bases not matched to a gene. The CDR3 loop spans 15 amino acids. The germline V gene encodes CDR1 KGHDR and CDR2 SFDVKD. The CDR3 DNA is TGTGCCACCAGTGACCCTGGACAGGCGGATTATGGCTACACCTTC. It is translated as CATSDPGQADYGYTF.

As regards this clone: This sample also contains other DNA sequences that code for the same CDR3. This rearrangement joins TRBV29-1 to TRBJ2-3; D possibly corresponds to TRBD2 (7 bases). In germline, CDR1 is SQVTM, CDR2 ANQGSEA. The V end was cut by 5 bases, the J end by 2 bases, with 11 bases between. The CDR3 runs 13 residues. This chain's CDR3 is CSVLGGPTDTQYF. As DNA, the CDR3 is TGCAGCGTTCTCGGGGGGCCCACAGATACGCAGTATTTT.

The rearrangement links TRBV4-1 to TRBJ2-3; 12 bases line up with TRBD2. Germline values: CDR1 MGHRA, CDR2 YSYEKL. CDR3 length: 15 amino acids. The V gene end was trimmed by 2 bases and the J gene end by 4 bases; junction bases not matched to a gene: 1. Here the CDR3 DNA reads TGCGCCAGCAGCCAAACTAGCGGGGGGCCAGATACGCAGTATTTT. It codes for CASSQTSGGPDTQYF.

V and J are TRBV5-1 and TRBJ2-1; D may be TRBD2 (6 bases). This CDR3 is 16 amino acids long. V was shortened by 0 bases and J by 4 bases, with 14 bases between the two germline ends. The germline CDR1 and CDR2 sequences are SGHRS and YFSETQ. Here the CDR3 DNA reads TGCGCCAGCAGCTTGGCCGGAGGGGTCTCGTACAATGAGCAGTTCTTC. Translating it yields CASSLAGGVSYNEQFF.

The chain carries TRBV3-1 (or the pseudogene TRBV3-2) and TRBJ1-1, with D possibly TRBD1 on 5 matching bases. This CDR3 is built from 17 residues. The V end was cut by 0 bases, the J end by 4 bases, with 18 bases between. Germline CDR1 is LGHDT and CDR2 is YNNKEL (reference sequence). In DNA, the CDR3 is TGTGCCAGCAGCCAAGATAGGTGGGGCGCGAAACTCACTGAAGCTTTCTTT. It translates to CASSQDRWGAKLTEAFF.

The chain uses TRBV5-6 and TRBJ1-4; TRBD1 matches at 7 bases. The ends lost 4 bases at V and 4 bases at J; junction bases unmatched: 7. CDR1 SGHDT and CDR2 YYEEEE come from the germline V gene. The CDR3 has 15 amino acids. The CDR3 here is CASSRQDRFNEKLFF. CDR3 in DNA: TGTGCCAGCAGCCGACAGGACAGGTTTAATGAAAAACTGTTTTTT.

This clone has a handful of counts. The rearrangement links TRBV7-2 to TRBJ1-2; D gene unclear. In germline, CDR1 is SGHTA, CDR2 FQGNSA. CDR3 length equals 13 residues. The V and J ends lost 2 bases and 7 bases respectively, with 11 bases between them. Written as DNA, the CDR3 is TGTGCCAGCAGCTTAAAGGCAGGCTTTGGCTACACCTTC. The encoded protein is CASSLKAGFGYTF.

J is TRBJ2-7 and V is TRBV27; D is ambiguous. Germline V gene data show CDR1 as MNHEY and CDR2 as SMNVEV (reference sequence). The V end lost 5 bases, the J end lost 7 bases, and 9 bases lay between the germline ends. The CDR3 spans 11 residues. CDR3 protein: CASSTNREQYF. The CDR3 bases are TGTGCCAGCAGTACAAATAGAGAGCAGTACTTC.

A single count supports this clone. The chain links TRBV7-2 to TRBJ2-3; a weak D match, TRBD1 (5 bases). Per germline, CDR1 SGHTA and CDR2 FQGNSA. V was clipped by 1 base and J by 2 bases, with 7 bases between them. The CDR3 has 14 amino acids. The CDR3, as DNA: TGTGCCAGCAGCTTAGTTGGGGCCACAGATACGCAGTATTTT. Amino acids: CASSLVGATDTQYF.

The rearrangement joins TRBV27 to TRBJ2-2; 9 bases map to TRBD1. This CDR3 has 17 amino acids. In germline, CDR1 is MNHEY, CDR2 SMNVEV (reference sequence). The J segment lost 5 bases and the V segment lost 3 bases, leaving 10 bases of the junction unmatched. The CDR3 region is CASSLFMGTGRTGELFF. Here the CDR3 DNA reads TGTGCCAGCAGTTTGTTCATGGGGACAGGGAGGACCGGGGAGCTGTTTTTT.

The rearrangement joins TRBV15 to TRBJ1-6; TRBD1 agrees at 10 bases. Germline V gene lookup returns CDR1 LNHNV and CDR2 YYDKDF (reference sequence). This CDR3 has 14 residues. V dropped 5 bases and J dropped 9; count of bases not matched to a gene: 4. The CDR3 sequence is CATSGDRGLSPLHF. CDR3 nucleotides: TGTGCCACCAGCGGTGACAGGGGGCTTTCACCCCTCCACTTT. The variable domain in full, with the rest retrieved from reference TRBV15 and TRBJ1-6, is DAMVIQNPRYQVTQFGKPVTLSCSQTLNHNVMYWYQQKSSQAPKLLFHYYDKDFNNEADTPDNFQSRRPNTSFCFLDIRSPGLGDTAMYLCATSGDRGLSPLHFGNGTRLTVT.

The rearrangement links TRBV7-8 to TRBJ2-3, with D perhaps matching TRBD2 (5 bases). The CDR3 has 14 amino acids. V was clipped by 4 bases and J by 6 bases, with 14 bases between them. Germline loops: CDR1 SGHVS, CDR2 FQNEAQ. CDR3 sequence (DNA): TGTGCCAGCAGCTCGACCGGGCCGGGGGATACGCAGTATTTT. Its translation: CASSSTGPGDTQYF.

V usage is TRBV10-3 and J usage is TRBJ2-7; perhaps TRBD1 as D (6 bases). The CDR3 spans 14 residues. Germline V lookup: CDR1 ENHRY, CDR2 SYGVKD. V was cut by 6 bases and J by 1 base, with 13 bases left in between. CDR3 in DNA: TGTGCCATCAGGGACAGTACAGGATCCTACGAGCAGTACTTC. This translates into CAIRDSTGSYEQYF.

The rearrangement links TRBV7-2 to TRBJ2-7; the D gene could be TRBD1 or TRBD2 (5 bases each). The CDR3 spans 14 residues. The V end lost 4 bases, the J end lost 3 bases, and 13 bases lay between the germline ends. The germline CDR1 and CDR2 sequences are SGHTA and FQGNSA. Here the CDR3 DNA reads TGTGCCAGCAGCTCATTCCGGGACGGCTACGAGCAGTACTTC. Protein product: CASSSFRDGYEQYF.